These T cell receptor beta chains were read from a single sample in a study of cytomegalovirus exposure and HLA in healthy donors. Repertoires were generated with immunoSEQ multiplex PCR, while TCRdb's copy carries only in-frame clones and drops some. The table lists approximately 150,000 clones, around nine tenths of them singletons. Sequencing was done on a sample of PBMCs. These receptors were obtained from a woman aged 25-40 years in good health and CMV-seronegative. Both conserved end residues are part of each CDR3. D genes are given only for firm matches. Clone size is not always given. Where it is, it says once, few, many or a class for expanded clones.

J	D	V	size	CDR3	DNA
TRBJ1-1	TRBD1	TRBV4-1	.	CASTPGGNTEAFF	TGCGCCAGCACCCCAGGGGGCAACACTGAAGCTTTCTTT
TRBJ1-2	TRBD1	TRBV11-2	once	CASSVGTGNTFDYGYTF	TGTGCCAGCAGCGTTGGGACAGGGAATACTTTCGACTATGGCTACACCTTC
TRBJ2-2	.	TRBV11-2	.	CASSSIGGTANTGELFF	TGTGCCAGCAGTTCGATAGGAGGGACAGCGAACACCGGGGAGCTGTTTTTT
TRBJ1-2	.	TRBV6-5	.	CASSRGSGYGYTF	TGTGCCAGCTCCCGCGGGAGTGGCTATGGCTACACCTTC
TRBJ2-2	TRBD2	TRBV7-9	once	CASSGGGGNTGELFF	TGTGCCAGCAGCGGCGGGGGGGGTAACACCGGGGAGCTGTTTTTT
TRBJ1-1	.	TRBV30	.	CAWSPDIEAFF	TGTGCCTGGAGTCCCGACATTGAAGCTTTCTTT
TRBJ2-2	TRBD2	TRBV6-4	.	CASSPPRLAAGELFF	TGTGCCAGCAGCCCTCCCCGACTAGCTGCCGGGGAGCTGTTTTTT
TRBJ1-1	.	TRBV6-5	.	CASRDPGQNTEAFF	TGTGCCAGCAGGGACCCGGGACAGAACACTGAAGCTTTCTTT
TRBJ1-2	TRBD1	TRBV7-8	.	CASSLLGRDRGQGYTF	TGTGCCAGCAGCTTATTAGGTCGGGACAGGGGGCAAGGCTACACCTTC
TRBJ1-1	TRBD1	TRBV27	.	CASSLLGQVEAFF	TGTGCCAGCAGTTTATTGGGACAGGTTGAAGCTTTCTTT
TRBJ1-2	.	TRBV6-5	.	CASRTDYGYTF	TGTGCCAGCAGAACTGATTATGGCTACACCTTC
TRBJ2-1	TRBD2	TRBV7-9	few	CASSFSGGAFDEQFF	TGTGCCAGCAGCTTCTCGGGGGGGGCTTTCGATGAGCAGTTCTTC
TRBJ2-7	TRBD2	TRBV15	.	CATSSKLATSGGTDVQYF	TGTGCCACCAGCAGTAAGCTAGCGACTAGCGGGGGAACTGATGTGCAGTACTTC
TRBJ1-1	.	TRBV14	.	CASSRTWNTEAFF	TGTGCCAGCAGCCGTACATGGAACACTGAAGCTTTCTTT
TRBJ1-1	.	TRBV11-2	.	CASSLGGAHSMNTEAFF	TGTGCCAGCAGCTTAGGCGGGGCACACAGCATGAACACTGAAGCTTTCTTT
TRBJ2-7	TRBD1	TRBV5-6	few	CASSFASTGSEQYF	TGTGCCAGCAGCTTCGCTTCGACAGGGTCCGAGCAGTACTTC
TRBJ1-4	.	TRBV9	.	CASSAGGAYEEKLFF	TGTGCCAGCAGCGCTGGGGGGGCATATGAAGAAAAACTGTTTTTT
TRBJ1-2	TRBD1	TRBV28	once	CASSPPTSGTGGAYGYTF	TGTGCCAGCAGCCCTCCTACTTCCGGGACAGGGGGCGCCTATGGCTACACCTTC
TRBJ2-1	TRBD2	TRBV5-4	.	CASSGAGTIYNEQFF	TGTGCCAGCAGCGGAGCCGGGACTATTTACAATGAGCAGTTCTTC
TRBJ1-2	.	TRBV27	.	CASSLGGNYGYTF	TGTGCCAGCAGTTTAGGGGGGAACTATGGCTACACCTTC
TRBJ1-2	TRBD1	TRBV7-8	.	CASSLARTGWDYGYTF	TGTGCCAGCAGCTTAGCGAGGACAGGGTGGGACTATGGCTACACCTTC
TRBJ2-7	TRBD1	TRBV7-6	.	CASSPWTGETYEQYF	TGTGCCAGCAGCCCCTGGACAGGGGAGACCTACGAGCAGTACTTC
TRBJ1-3	TRBD1	TRBV18	.	CASSPRGQASGNTIYF	TGTGCCAGCTCACCACGGGGACAGGCCTCTGGAAACACCATATATTTT
TRBJ1-2	.	TRBV2	.	CASSEMSGDLTF	TGTGCCAGCAGTGAAATGTCCGGAGACCTCACCTTC
TRBJ2-1	TRBD2	TRBV4-2	.	CASSQGSISGGPNEQFF	TGTGCCAGCAGCCAAGGAAGTATCAGCGGGGGCCCTAATGAGCAGTTCTTC
TRBJ2-3	.	TRBV7-9	.	CASSSTHRTDTQYF	TGTGCCAGCAGCTCGACACACCGCACAGATACGCAGTATTTT
TRBJ1-3	.	TRBV5-4	.	CASSSARGNTIYF	TGTGCCAGCAGCTCTGCCAGGGGAAACACCATATATTTT
TRBJ2-7	.	TRBV13	few	CASSFRDNSYEQYF	TGTGCCAGCAGCTTTAGGGACAACTCCTACGAGCAGTACTTC
TRBJ2-7	TRBD1	TRBV27	.	CASSLGQGAYEQYF	TGTGCCAGCAGTTTGGGTCAGGGGGCCTACGAGCAGTACTTC
TRBJ1-1	TRBD1	TRBV27	.	CASSSYLGTGVGTEAFF	TGTGCCAGCAGTTCCTACCTTGGGACAGGGGTTGGCACTGAAGCTTTCTTT
TRBJ1-4	.	TRBV2	.	CASKRESATNEKLFF	TGTGCCAGCAAAAGGGAGTCTGCAACTAATGAAAAACTGTTTTTT
TRBJ2-3	TRBD2	TRBV7-8	.	CASSLEPAGGSTDTQYF	TGTGCCAGCAGCTTAGAACCAGCGGGGGGAAGCACAGATACGCAGTATTTT
TRBJ2-1	TRBD2	TRBV7-6	.	CASSSPSGGQLDEQFF	TGTGCCAGCAGCTCACCCAGCGGGGGGCAGTTGGATGAGCAGTTCTTC
TRBJ2-5	.	TRBV5-6	.	CASSFVLRSLQGWETQYF	TGTGCCAGCAGCTTCGTTCTGAGGTCCCTCCAGGGGTGGGAGACCCAGTACTTC
TRBJ2-2	TRBD2	TRBV2	.	CASSERGGAGELFF	TGTGCCAGCAGTGAACGCGGGGGGGCCGGGGAGCTGTTTTTT
TRBJ1-1	TRBD1	TRBV5-5	.	CASSKRQGRYTEAFF	TGTGCCAGCAGCAAAAGACAGGGGCGTTACACTGAAGCTTTCTTT
TRBJ2-7	TRBD2	TRBV7-2	.	CASSLEGRGFSYEQYF	TGTGCCAGCAGCTTAGAAGGGAGGGGCTTCTCCTACGAGCAGTACTTC
TRBJ2-7	.	TRBV6-5	.	CASAGLGEQYF	TGTGCCAGCGCAGGGCTTGGGGAGCAGTACTTC
TRBJ1-5	TRBD1	TRBV4-1	once	CASSQEGTGGNQPQHF	TGCGCCAGCAGCCAAGAGGGGACAGGGGGCAATCAGCCCCAGCATTTT
TRBJ1-1	.	TRBV2	.	CALRGGNTEAFF	TGTGCTCTACGGGGGGGTAACACTGAAGCTTTCTTT
TRBJ2-7	TRBD2	TRBV13	.	CASSFGGDQHEQYF	TGTGCCAGCAGCTTTGGGGGGGACCAGCACGAGCAGTACTTC
TRBJ2-3	.	TRBV5-4	.	CASSYTGGSSTDTQYF	TGTGCCAGCAGCTATACGGGGGGCTCAAGCACAGATACGCAGTATTTT
TRBJ1-1	.	TRBV6-5	.	CASRPSRRGTEAFF	TGTGCCAGCCGCCCCTCCCGCAGGGGCACTGAAGCTTTCTTT
TRBJ2-7	TRBD2	TRBV7-2	.	CASSGRAGPYEQYF	TGTGCCAGCAGCGGGCGAGCGGGGCCCTACGAGCAGTACTTC
TRBJ1-5	.	TRBV6-5	.	CASRGDISNQPQHF	TGTGCCAGCAGAGGGGACATTAGCAATCAGCCCCAGCATTTT
TRBJ2-1	.	TRBV6-1	.	CASSEALRGAGSYNEQFF	TGTGCCAGCAGTGAAGCGCTTCGGGGGGCAGGCTCCTACAATGAGCAGTTCTTC
TRBJ1-2	TRBD1	TRBV5-1	.	CASSLAGQGAYGYTF	TGCGCCAGCAGCTTGGCGGGACAGGGGGCCTATGGCTACACCTTC
TRBJ2-1	TRBD2	TRBV4-1	.	CASSQDPVAGVRNEQFF	TGCGCCAGCAGCCAAGATCCTGTAGCGGGGGTAAGAAATGAGCAGTTCTTC
TRBJ2-5	.	TRBV2	.	CATSSQYF	TGTGCCACTTCGTCCCAGTACTTC
TRBJ1-1	.	TRBV5-1	.	CASSLVTENTEAFF	TGCGCCAGCAGCTTGGTCACAGAGAACACTGAAGCTTTCTTT
TRBJ1-6	.	TRBV5-4	.	CASSEATDMGHSPLHF	TGTGCCAGCAGCGAAGCGACAGACATGGGGCATTCACCCCTCCACTTT
TRBJ1-4	.	TRBV15	.	CATSRDSGFSEKLFF	TGTGCCACCAGCAGAGATTCAGGGTTCAGCGAAAAACTGTTTTTT
TRBJ2-3	TRBD2	TRBV10-3	once	CAIRGLAGADTQYF	TGTGCCATCAGGGGACTAGCGGGGGCAGATACGCAGTATTTT